One sample yielded the 31 T cell receptor beta chains listed below, sequenced in a study of regulatory T cells in long-lasting Graves disease. Time point described: persistent/refractory GD, antithyroid drugs over 5 years with positive TRAb. The TCR library was prepared using RNA isolated from PBMCs. CDR3-region Arm-PCR and iRepertoire HTBI primers produced the TCR beta libraries. TCRdb reprocessed the multiplex PCR reads via MiXCR and lists one record per CDR3 protein. The sample holds fewer than 400,000 distinct CDR3 sequences, less than 25% seen once. Sequences were derived from peripheral blood mononuclear cells (PBMCs), sampled when the disease was refractory, from a patient treated with antithyroid drugs. Receptors were obtained from a female donor with Graves disease.

This clonotype was picked up many times. The chain links TRBV20-1 to TRBJ2-5; 7 bases are a match to TRBD2. There are 14 residues in the CDR3. Germline CDR1 DFQATT, CDR2 SNEGSKA (reference sequence). The trim removed 3 bases at V and 2 bases at J, leaving 6 bases unmatched. This CDR3 reads CSASFSGRQETQYF. DNA of the CDR3: TGCAGTGCTAGTTTTAGCGGGCGACAAGAGACCCAGTACTTC.

This chain links TRBV7-9 with TRBJ2-7; D possibly corresponds to TRBD2 (5 bases). This CDR3 comprises 11 residues. Trimming took 3 bases from V and 7 from J, leaving 7 bases between them. Germline CDR1 and CDR2: SEHNR and FQNEAQ (reference sequence). In DNA form, the CDR3 reads TGTGCCAGCAGCTTCCAGCGGGAGCAGTACTTC. It codes for CASSFQREQYF.

The CDR3 nucleotides read TGCAGTGCTAGAGCCCCTTCCGGACAGAGGACTAGCGGTACCTACGAGCAGTACTTC. Translated: CSARAPSGQRTSGTYEQYF. The chain combines TRBV20-1 with TRBJ2-7; 10 positions agree with TRBD2. The germline V gene has CDR1 DFQATT and CDR2 SNEGSKA (reference sequence). V trimming: 1 base; J trimming: 2 bases; junction bases outside the gene matches: 17. The CDR3 loop spans 19 amino acids.

This chain uses TRBV5-8 with TRBJ2-2; D is ambiguous. Trimming pared 0 bases from V and 1 base from J, leaving 7 bases between. This CDR3 comprises 15 residues. The germline gives CDR1 SGHTS, CDR2 YDEGEE. Written as DNA, the CDR3 is TGTGCCAGCAGCTTGGAGCCGGTGAACACCGGGGAGCTGTTTTTT. It codes for CASSLEPVNTGELFF.

This clonotype was picked up one time. This rearrangement joins TRBV5-1 to TRBJ2-3; a possible D gene is TRBD2 (5 bases). CDR1 is SGHRS, CDR2 YFSETQ, per germline. Trimming cost V 2 bases and J 5 bases, with 12 bases left between them. CDR3 length: 14 amino acids. The CDR3 DNA reads as TGCGCCAGCAGCTTCGGCGGGTTGGGAGATACGCAGTATTTT. Protein product: CASSFGGLGDTQYF.

The chain employs TRBV6-1 and TRBJ1-1; 7 bases are shared with TRBD1. The CDR3 sequence is 19 residues long. J was trimmed by 8 bases and V by 6 bases; bases with no gene match: 27. The germline V gene has CDR1 MNHNS and CDR2 SASEGT. This chain's CDR3 is CASSLPGPGAGTALQEAFF. The CDR3 DNA follows: TGTGCCAGCAGCTTACCTGGTCCTGGAGCCGGGACAGCCCTCCAGGAAGCTTTCTTT.

This chain connects TRBV29-1 to TRBJ2-7, with D unresolved. Deletions cut 4 bases from V and 0 bases from J, with 7 bases between. The CDR3 sequence is 12 residues long. CDR1 is SQVTM and CDR2 is ANQGSEA in the germline V gene. The CDR3 DNA reads as TGCAGCGTTGGTCGGAGCTCCTACGAGCAGTACTTC. Amino acid sequence: CSVGRSSYEQYF.

To note about this clonotype: A much larger clonotype is one base distant, so this may be a read error. This chain links TRBV20-1 with TRBJ2-5; TRBD1 aligns across 9 bases. CDR1 DFQATT and CDR2 SNEGSKA come from the germline V gene (reference sequence). The CDR3 has 15 amino acids. The CDR3 reads CSASDDRGIQETRYF. CDR3 nucleotide sequence: TGCAGTGCTAGTGATGACAGGGGGATCCAAGAGACCCGGTACTTC.

V and J are TRBV27 and TRBJ2-4; D ambiguous. The V gene lost 1 base and the J gene lost 4 bases, with 5 bases spanning the gap. The V gene's germline CDR1 is MNHEY and CDR2 SMNVEV (reference sequence). The CDR3 contains 13 residues. The CDR3 loop is CASSLFFKNIQYF. CDR3 sequence (DNA): TGTGCCAGCAGTTTATTCTTTAAAAACATTCAGTACTTC.

The chain couples TRBV20-1 to TRBJ2-7, with D tentatively TRBD2 (6 bases). This CDR3 region has 12 residues. Looked up from germline, CDR1 is DFQATT and CDR2 is SNEGSKA (reference sequence). The V end lost 6 bases, the J end lost 2 bases, and 11 bases lay between the germline ends. The CDR3 DNA reads TGCAGTGCAACGACTAGGACCTACGAGCAGTACTTC. This translates into CSATTRTYEQYF.

This clonotype was detected many times. The CDR3 loop reads CASSLEGTGEKLFF. In DNA form, the CDR3 reads TGCGCCAGCAGCTTGGAAGGGACAGGGGAAAAACTGTTTTTT. The chain combines TRBV5-1 with TRBJ1-4, with 9 bases that match TRBD1. The CDR3 consists of 14 residues. CDR1 and CDR2 (germline): SGHRS, YFSETQ. The V gene end was trimmed by 0 bases and the J gene end by 8 bases; junction bases not matched to a gene: 2.

The chain couples TRBV5-6 to TRBJ2-7, with D possibly being TRBD1 (5 bases). The CDR3 covers 15 residues. Germline CDR1 and CDR2: SGHDT and YYEEEE. V lost 0 bases and J lost 2, with 12 bases in between. This CDR3 is CASSLEPRATYEQYF. CDR3 sequence (DNA): TGTGCCAGCAGCTTGGAACCCAGGGCGACCTACGAGCAGTACTTC.

This clonotype was counted at least ten times. The chain is built from TRBV6-1 and TRBJ1-4, with D uncertain. V was cut by 2 bases and J by 7 bases, with 11 bases left in between. Germline V lookup: CDR1 MNHNS, CDR2 SASEGT. The length of the CDR3 is 14 residues. The CDR3, as DNA: TGTGCCAGCAGTGAACGGGCAGCAAGTGAAAAACTGTTTTTT. Its protein is CASSERAASEKLFF.

At least ten counts were recorded for this clonotype. This chain joins TRBV28 and TRBJ1-4; D gene ambiguous. V was pared by 9 bases and J by 5 bases, with 10 bases between. Germline lookup yields CDR1 MDHEN and CDR2 SYDVKM. This CDR3 has 12 amino acids. The CDR3 sequence: CASLRRNEKLFF. Here the CDR3 DNA reads TGTGCCAGTCTTCGGAGGAATGAAAAACTGTTTTTT.

The V call is TRBV7-9, the J call TRBJ2-2, with D unclear. V lost 4 bases and J 7 bases, leaving 7 bases between the germline ends. The CDR3 contains 12 residues. Germline V gene sequence: CDR1 SEHNR, CDR2 FQNEAQ (reference sequence). The CDR3 DNA sequence: TGTGCCAGCAGCTCCCCCCACGGGGAGCTGTTTTTT. Encoded protein: CASSSPHGELFF.

This clonotype has at least ten counts. This chain joins TRBV28 and TRBJ2-5; 9 nucleotides agree with TRBD1. In germline, CDR1 is MDHEN, CDR2 SYDVKM. This CDR3 is built from 15 residues. Trimming removed 6 bases from V and 4 bases from J; junction bases left unmatched: 9. The CDR3 region has the DNA TGTGCCAGCAGCCCAGGGGGGACAGGGATAGAGACCCAGTACTTC. Translating it yields CASSPGGTGIETQYF.

This clonotype has ten or more counts. This chain uses TRBV6-5 with TRBJ1-1; D is unclear. The CDR3 contains 18 residues. Germline V lookup: CDR1 MNHEY, CDR2 SVGAGI. V lost 0 bases, J lost 0 bases, and 17 bases lay in between. The CDR3 spells CASSYSLTTGKMNTEAFF. Written as DNA, the CDR3 is TGTGCCAGCAGTTACTCCCTCACCACCGGGAAAATGAACACTGAAGCTTTCTTT.

This clonotype has at least ten counts. This sequence joins TRBV7-8 and TRBJ1-1; 8 bases line up with TRBD1. CDR1 SGHVS and CDR2 FQNEAQ come from the germline V gene. After removal of 5 bases from V and 0 bases from J, the junction contained 2 bases not matched to a gene. The length of the CDR3 is 14 residues. CDR3 DNA: TGTGCCAGCAGCCAGGACAGGGTGAACACTGAAGCTTTCTTT. Amino acids: CASSQDRVNTEAFF.

This clonotype was picked up many times. The J gene is TRBJ1-5, the V gene TRBV2, with a possible D match to TRBD1 (5 bases). CDR3 size: 15 residues. The germline V and J ends were trimmed by 2 bases and 3 bases, with 11 bases remaining between them. Germline CDR1 is SNHLY and CDR2 is FYNNEI. The CDR3 here is CASSEPRGFNQPQHF. The CDR3 nucleotides are TGTGCCAGCAGTGAACCCCGGGGGTTCAATCAGCCCCAGCATTTT.

This chain joins TRBV6-2 or TRBV6-3 and TRBJ2-1; 7 nucleotides align to TRBD2. The CDR3 length is 15 residues. CDR1 is MNHEY and CDR2 is SVGEGT in the germline V gene. The ends lost 6 bases at V and 7 bases at J; junction bases unmatched: 12. CDR3 sequence reads: CASSPLGQGGNEQFF. The CDR3 DNA follows: TGTGCCAGCAGCCCTCTTGGGCAGGGAGGGAATGAGCAGTTCTTC.

This clonotype was detected a few times. V is TRBV7-2 and J is TRBJ2-7; weak D call: TRBD2 (7 bases). V gave up 5 bases and J gave up 7 bases, with 15 bases separating them. CDR1 and CDR2 (germline): SGHTA, FQGNSA. The CDR3 loop spans 13 amino acids. The CDR3 loop reads CASSLGGGWEQYF. The CDR3 region has the DNA TGTGCCAGCAGCCTAGGGGGAGGGTGGGAGCAGTACTTC.

This clonotype was recorded at least ten times. The chain couples TRBV2 to TRBJ2-5, with 7 bases lining up with TRBD2. Germline assignment: CDR1 SNHLY and CDR2 FYNNEI. Trimming took 5 bases from V and 2 from J; bases not matched to a gene: 2. The CDR3 extends over 13 amino acids. The CDR3 spells CASSWGGQETQYF. CDR3 coding DNA: TGTGCCAGCAGTTGGGGAGGGCAAGAGACCCAGTACTTC.

The table lists this clonotype with a few counts. This chain links TRBV19 with TRBJ2-2; 8 bases are a match to TRBD1. The ends lost 8 bases at V and 1 base at J; junction bases unmatched: 9. Germline-derived CDR1 and CDR2 are LNHDA and SQIVND (reference sequence). This CDR3 is built from 16 residues. The CDR3: CASDDPGTGNTGELFF. The CDR3 DNA is TGTGCCAGTGACGACCCCGGGACAGGGAACACCGGGGAGCTGTTTTTT.

The genes are TRBV7-9 and TRBJ2-2, with no clear D. From germline, CDR1 is SEHNR and CDR2 FQNEAQ (reference sequence). Trimming removed 5 bases from V and 0 bases from J, with 7 bases in between. CDR3 length: 14 residues. CDR3 residues: CASSPLTNTGELFF. The CDR3 nucleotides are TGTGCCAGCAGCCCCCTTACGAACACCGGGGAGCTGTTTTTT.

This clonotype was detected many times. The genes are TRBV6-5 and TRBJ2-7; tentatively, D is TRBD1 (6 bases). With 2 bases removed from V and 2 bases from J, the gap between germline ends came to 16 bases. Looked up from germline, CDR1 is MNHEY and CDR2 is SVGAGI. The CDR3 contains 16 residues. The DNA of the CDR3 is TGTGCCAGCAGTTACGCGAGTTGGGACATAACCTACGAGCAGTACTTC. It encodes CASSYASWDITYEQYF.

At least ten counts were recorded for this clonotype. The rearrangement joins TRBV28 to TRBJ1-6; D not resolved. The CDR3 has 14 residues. Trimming stripped 8 bases from V and 6 bases from J, with 14 bases between. Germline V gene data show CDR1 as MDHEN and CDR2 as SYDVKM. The CDR3 nucleotides are TGTGCCAGCCACAAAGGGAACACTAATTCACCCCTCCACTTT. Translating gives CASHKGNTNSPLHF.

This chain joins TRBV7-6 and TRBJ1-1; the D is unclear. Germline CDR1 SGHVS, CDR2 FNYEAQ. The CDR3 is 13 residues long. Deletions cut 1 base from V and 5 bases from J, with 8 bases between. CDR3 in DNA: TGTGCCAGCAGCTTAGGGGAGGAGACTGAAGCTTTCTTT. Its translation is CASSLGEETEAFF. The full variable domain, rest sourced from reference TRBV7-6 and TRBJ1-1, is GAGVSQSPRYKVTKRGQDVALRCDPISGHVSLYWYRQALGQGPEFLTYFNYEAQQDKSGLPNDRFSAERPEGSISTLTIQRTEQRDSAMYRCASSLGEETEAFFGQGTRLTVV.

In this sample, this clonotype turned up many times. The chain employs TRBV2 and TRBJ2-7; D is unclear. Germline V gene data show CDR1 as SNHLY and CDR2 as FYNNEI. CDR3 length equals 14 residues. Trimming shortened V by 2 bases and J by 3 bases, and 11 bases separated the two germline ends. CDR3 nucleotide sequence: TGTGCCAGCAGTGAAAGTTTTACGAACTACGAGCAGTACTTC. As protein: CASSESFTNYEQYF.

V gene TRBV6-1 combines with J gene TRBJ2-7, with a tentative D call TRBD1 (7 bases). The CDR3 runs 15 residues. Trimming stripped 7 bases from V and 3 bases from J, with 19 bases between. Germline values: CDR1 MNHNS, CDR2 SASEGT. CDR3 bases: TGTGCCAGCAAACTCCGCGGGACAGAGGACTACGAGCAGTACTTC. This encodes CASKLRGTEDYEQYF.

This clonotype has at least ten counts. This chain links TRBV30 with TRBJ1-1, with D possibly being TRBD1 (5 bases). Trimming removed 2 bases from V and 2 bases from J, with 18 bases in between. This CDR3 spans 16 amino acids. Germline CDR1 and CDR2: GTSNPN and SVGIG (reference sequence). The chain's CDR3 is CAWSLGTTWRNTEAFF. CDR3 nucleotide sequence: TGTGCCTGGAGTCTCGGGACTACCTGGAGAAACACTGAAGCTTTCTTT.

This clonotype was recorded a few times. This chain uses TRBV5-1 with TRBJ1-2, with D possibly TRBD1 on 6 matching bases. CDR3 length: 10 residues. Germline V gives CDR1 SGHRS, CDR2 YFSETQ. The V end lost 8 bases, the J end lost 5 bases, and 7 bases lay between the germline ends. CDR3 in amino acids: CASTGYGYTF. Here the CDR3 DNA reads TGCGCCAGTACAGGGTATGGCTACACCTTC.